The 28 T cell receptor beta chains presented below share a single source sample, sequenced in a study of T cells in tuberculosis. Libraries were prepared by immunoSEQ multiplex PCR; TCRdb keeps only in-frame clonotypes and omits some of them. This sample has around 39,000 clones, with over 85% found just once. The sequenced sample consisted of PBMCs. The receptors were sampled from a donor aged 10 to 29 with latent tuberculosis or without tuberculosis infection.

The J gene is TRBJ2-1, the V gene TRBV4-1; 10 nucleotides align to TRBD1. Looked up from germline, CDR1 is MGHRA and CDR2 is YSYEKL. With 4 bases clipped from V and 3 bases from J, the junction kept 6 bases outside the gene matches. CDR3 length: 16 residues. The chain's CDR3 is CASSPGQGMDYNEQFF. The CDR3 nucleotides read TGCGCCAGCAGCCCGGGACAGGGGATGGACTACAATGAGCAGTTCTTC.

The chain joins TRBV2 to TRBJ1-5, with D perhaps TRBD1 (6 bases). This CDR3 spans 15 amino acids. CDR1 SNHLY and CDR2 FYNNEI come from the germline V gene. V lost 2 bases and J 6 bases, leaving 14 bases between the germline ends. CDR3 DNA: TGTGCCAGCAGTGAATCCCTTGGACAGTTTCAGCCCCAGCATTTT. Translating it yields CASSESLGQFQPQHF.

This chain joins TRBV2 and TRBJ2-3, with unresolved D. The CDR3 runs to 15 residues. Germline-derived CDR1 and CDR2 are SNHLY and FYNNEI. V was shortened by 3 bases and J by 0 bases, with 10 bases between the two germline ends. The CDR3 reads CASSDPLLSTDTQYF. CDR3 bases: TGTGCCAGCAGTGATCCACTACTTAGCACAGATACGCAGTATTTT.

The chain's CDR3 is CASSARGGGGVTDTQYF. DNA of the CDR3: TGTGCCAGCAGCGCCCGAGGGGGCGGGGGGGTTACAGATACGCAGTATTTT. This chain links TRBV9 with TRBJ2-3; TRBD2 matches 9 bases. V dropped 3 bases and J dropped 3; count of bases not matched to a gene: 11. In germline, CDR1 is SGDLS, CDR2 YYNGEE. The CDR3 runs 17 residues. Drawing the rest from reference TRBV9 and TRBJ2-3, the complete variable domain is DSGVTQTPKHLITATGQRVTLRCSPRSGDLSVYWYQQSLDQGLQFLIQYYNGEERAKGNILERFSAQQFPDLHSELNLSSLELGDSALYFCASSARGGGGVTDTQYFGPGTRLTVL.

The genes are TRBV7-6 and TRBJ2-7, with 7 nucleotides matching TRBD1. CDR3 length: 14 amino acids. V was pared by 0 bases and J by 3 bases, with 2 bases of the junction left unmatched. Germline CDR1 reads SGHVS; CDR2 reads FNYEAQ. The CDR3 DNA reads as TGTGCCAGCAGCTTAGCGACAGGGTACTACGAGCAGTACTTC. Translating it yields CASSLATGYYEQYF.

The rearrangement uses TRBV5-4 and TRBJ2-3, with 9 bases matching TRBD1. The V gene end was trimmed by 2 bases and the J gene end by 2 bases; junction bases not matched to a gene: 3. The germline V gene encodes CDR1 SGHNT and CDR2 YYREEE (reference sequence). The length of the CDR3 is 15 residues. The CDR3 is CASSFGTGTTDTQYF. CDR3 nucleotides: TGTGCCAGCAGCTTTGGGACAGGGACCACAGATACGCAGTATTTT.

The chain has TRBV7-2 and TRBJ2-1; a possible D gene is TRBD1 (6 bases). Trimming pared 2 bases from V and 7 bases from J, leaving 9 bases between. CDR1 SGHTA and CDR2 FQGNSA come from the germline V gene. The CDR3 consists of 13 residues. The CDR3 sequence is CASSLSRGNEQFF. CDR3 in DNA: TGTGCCAGCAGCTTATCCAGGGGAAATGAGCAGTTCTTC.

This chain uses TRBV14 with TRBJ1-2; 8 positions agree with TRBD1. The germline CDR1 and CDR2 sequences are SGHDN and FVKESK. The length of the CDR3 is 16 residues. The V gene end was trimmed by 4 bases and the J gene end by 8 bases; junction bases not matched to a gene: 15. This CDR3 is CASSPWATGELWGYTF. CDR3 bases: TGTGCCAGCAGCCCCTGGGCGACAGGGGAATTGTGGGGCTACACCTTC.

The V and J genes are TRBV25-1 and TRBJ2-1; a weak D match, TRBD2 (6 bases). This CDR3 has 16 amino acids. CDR1 is MGHDK and CDR2 is SYGVNS in the germline V gene. V was shortened by 4 bases and J by 7 bases, with 20 bases between the two germline ends. This CDR3 reads CASSGGASSVTNEQFF. DNA for the CDR3: TGTGCCAGCAGTGGAGGGGCGTCTAGCGTTACGAATGAGCAGTTCTTC.

This clone has just a few counts. This sequence joins TRBV5-6 and TRBJ1-2, with TRBD1 matching 10 bases. V trimming: 1 base; J trimming: 10 bases; junction bases outside the gene matches: 7. The V gene's germline CDR1 is SGHDT and CDR2 YYEEEE. CDR3 length: 14 amino acids. The CDR3 here is CASSLWDRGGDYTF. Written as DNA, the CDR3 is TGTGCCAGCAGCTTGTGGGACAGGGGAGGCGACTACACCTTC.

The chain joins TRBV7-2 to TRBJ2-7; TRBD1 agrees at 7 bases. CDR3 length: 15 amino acids. Germline lookup yields CDR1 SGHTA and CDR2 FQGNSA. V shed 5 bases, J shed 3 bases, and the junction held 10 bases outside the gene matches. CDR3 sequence (DNA): TGTGCCAGCAGCCCCGGGACAGCTACACACTACGAGCAGTACTTC. Translating it yields CASSPGTATHYEQYF. Using reference TRBV7-2 and TRBJ2-7 for the parts outside the CDR3, the full variable domain is GAGVSQSPSNKVTEKGKDVELRCDPISGHTALYWYRQSLGQGLEFLIYFQGNSAPDKSGLPSDRFSAERTGGSVSTLTIQRTQQEDSAVYLCASSPGTATHYEQYFGPGTRLTVT.

This chain uses TRBV19 with TRBJ1-2; D remains ambiguous. V lost 1 base, J lost 3 bases, and 6 bases lay in between. The CDR3 runs to 13 residues. CDR1 and CDR2 (germline): LNHDA, SQIVND (reference sequence). The CDR3 DNA sequence: TGTGCCAGTAGTATAGTGGCGGACTATGGCTACACCTTC. Its translation: CASSIVADYGYTF.

The chain employs TRBV5-6 and TRBJ1-2, with D unresolved. CDR3 length equals 14 residues. CDR1 is SGHDT and CDR2 is YYEEEE in the germline V gene. Trimming removed 4 bases at V and 0 bases at J, with 10 bases between. The CDR3, as DNA: TGTGCCAGCAGCCCCCAACGGTCTAACTATGGCTACACCTTC. Translating gives CASSPQRSNYGYTF.

The table lists this clone with a count of one. This chain uses TRBV19 with TRBJ1-2; TRBD1 aligns across 7 bases. The trim removed 3 bases at V and 1 base at J, leaving 5 bases unmatched. The CDR3 covers 15 residues. From germline, CDR1 is LNHDA and CDR2 SQIVND (reference sequence). The CDR3 coding sequence is TGTGCCAGTAGTATGGGGACAGTCCTTAACTATGGCTACACCTTC. This codes for CASSMGTVLNYGYTF.

The chain employs TRBV9 and TRBJ2-1, with 13 bases fitting TRBD2. The CDR3 covers 15 residues. Germline assignment: CDR1 SGDLS and CDR2 YYNGEE. V lost 1 base to trimming and J lost 7 bases; unmatched junction nucleotides: 2. CDR3 DNA sequence: TGTGCCAGCAGCGTACTGGGACTAGCGGGGAATGAGCAGTTCTTC. It codes for CASSVLGLAGNEQFF.

This chain's CDR3 is CASSFFAGSSYEQYF. As DNA, the CDR3 is TGTGCCAGCAGCTTTTTTGCGGGGTCCTCCTACGAGCAGTACTTC. This chain connects TRBV7-2 to TRBJ2-7; D is perhaps TRBD2 (6 bases). This CDR3 is 15 amino acids long. Looked up from germline, CDR1 is SGHTA and CDR2 is FQGNSA. V lost 3 bases and J lost 0, with 12 bases in between.

The genes are TRBV5-1 and TRBJ2-3; tentative D call: TRBD1 (6 bases). The CDR3 has 15 residues. The V end lost 0 bases, the J end lost 4 bases, and 12 bases lay between the germline ends. Germline lookup yields CDR1 SGHRS and CDR2 YFSETQ. CDR3 in DNA: TGCGCCAGCAGCTTGGGGCAGGGGTGGGCAGATACGCAGTATTTT. Protein sequence: CASSLGQGWADTQYF.

This chain uses TRBV7-6 with TRBJ1-4; weak D call: TRBD1 (5 bases). Germline values: CDR1 SGHVS, CDR2 FNYEAQ. The CDR3 sequence is 17 residues long. V lost 3 bases and J 2 bases, leaving 16 bases between the germline ends. As DNA, the CDR3 is TGTGCCAGCAGCTTTCGACTCTCGGGGGTGACTAATGAAAAACTGTTTTTT. It is translated as CASSFRLSGVTNEKLFF.

The chain couples TRBV7-8 to TRBJ2-1; D is possibly TRBD2 (5 bases). The germline CDR1 and CDR2 sequences are SGHVS and FQNEAQ. Trimming took off 0 bases at V and 6 bases at J, with 15 bases between the two ends. The CDR3 has 16 residues. For the CDR3, the DNA is TGTGCCAGCAGCTTAGCGCCCGGGGTCCGGGGCAATGAGCAGTTCTTC. It is translated as CASSLAPGVRGNEQFF.

The chain is built from TRBV27 and TRBJ2-7; a possible D gene is TRBD2 (6 bases). Per germline, CDR1 MNHEY and CDR2 SMNVEV (reference sequence). The germline V and J ends were trimmed by 2 bases and 5 bases, with 16 bases remaining between them. The length of the CDR3 is 15 residues. CDR3 sequence reads: CASSLELGGSNEQYF. The CDR3, as DNA: TGTGCCAGCAGTTTAGAGCTTGGGGGGAGCAACGAGCAGTACTTC.

V is TRBV9 and J is TRBJ1-6; D unresolved. Germline V gene sequence: CDR1 SGDLS, CDR2 YYNGEE. The V end lost 0 bases, the J end lost 7 bases, and 8 bases lay between the germline ends. This CDR3 region has 14 residues. Written as DNA, the CDR3 is TGTGCCAGCAGCGTAGGGGGAGTCAATTCACCCCTCCACTTT. Translated: CASSVGGVNSPLHF.

V is TRBV30 and J is TRBJ1-1; 7 positions match TRBD1. CDR1 and CDR2 from the germline V gene are GTSNPN and SVGIG (reference sequence). The junction had 3 bases not matched to a gene; V was cut back by 2 bases and J by 0 bases. This CDR3 contains 14 residues. CDR3 residues: CAWSTGAMNTEAFF. DNA of the CDR3: TGTGCCTGGAGTACAGGGGCCATGAACACTGAAGCTTTCTTT.

The chain combines TRBV11-2 with TRBJ1-6; D gene unclear. Germline V gene data show CDR1 as SGHAT and CDR2 as FQNNGV. The CDR3 extends over 14 amino acids. V was shortened by 0 bases and J by 10 bases, with 10 bases between the two germline ends. Here the CDR3 DNA reads TGTGCCAGCAGCTTAGATTTCAGAGGATCACCCCTCCACTTT. It yields the protein CASSLDFRGSPLHF.

The chain uses TRBV28 and TRBJ2-7, with 11 nucleotides matching TRBD1. Germline V gives CDR1 MDHEN, CDR2 SYDVKM. This CDR3 contains 14 residues. V shed 2 bases and J 6 bases; nucleotides not matched to a gene: 3. CDR3 sequence reads: CASSLPGQGVEQYF. CDR3 nucleotide sequence: TGTGCCAGCAGTTTACCGGGACAGGGGGTCGAGCAGTACTTC. The full variable domain, completed using reference TRBV28 and TRBJ2-7, is DVKVTQSSRYLVKRTGEKVFLECVQDMDHENMFWYRQDPGLGLRLIYFSYDVKMKEKGDIPEGYSVSREKKERFSLILESASTNQTSMYLCASSLPGQGVEQYFGPGTRLTVT.

The rearrangement links TRBV2 to TRBJ2-2; a weak D match, TRBD1 (5 bases). The length of the CDR3 is 15 residues. Germline V gene sequence: CDR1 SNHLY, CDR2 FYNNEI. V was shortened by 4 bases and J by 0 bases, with 9 bases between the two germline ends. The CDR3 DNA reads TGTGCCAGCAGTGCTAGGGGCGCGAACACCGGGGAGCTGTTTTTT. As protein: CASSARGANTGELFF.

The chain combines TRBV5-1 with TRBJ2-2; 7 nucleotides agree with TRBD1. CDR1 and CDR2 from the germline V gene are SGHRS and YFSETQ. The J segment lost 2 bases and the V segment lost 4 bases, leaving 8 bases of the junction unmatched. The CDR3 consists of 16 residues. CDR3 protein: CASSPLWTGNTGELFF. DNA for the CDR3: TGCGCCAGCAGCCCCCTTTGGACAGGTAACACCGGGGAGCTGTTTTTT.

The chain employs TRBV9 and TRBJ2-6, with 8 bases fitting TRBD1. The germline CDR1 and CDR2 sequences are SGDLS and YYNGEE. This CDR3 comprises 15 residues. Trimming at V came to 6 bases and at J to 1 base, leaving 3 bases not matched to a gene. Here the CDR3 reads CASTGGLSGANVLTF. The CDR3 region has the DNA TGTGCCAGCACAGGGGGCTTGTCTGGGGCCAACGTCCTGACTTTC.

The chain has TRBV15 and TRBJ2-7, with 8 bases lining up with TRBD1. The CDR3 totals 14 residues. Germline assignment: CDR1 LNHNV and CDR2 YYDKDF (reference sequence). The junction had 8 bases not matched to a gene; V was cut back by 2 bases and J by 8 bases. The CDR3 nucleotides are TGTGCCACCAGCAGACGTGACAGGGGTCTCAAGCAGTACTTC. It translates to CATSRRDRGLKQYF.